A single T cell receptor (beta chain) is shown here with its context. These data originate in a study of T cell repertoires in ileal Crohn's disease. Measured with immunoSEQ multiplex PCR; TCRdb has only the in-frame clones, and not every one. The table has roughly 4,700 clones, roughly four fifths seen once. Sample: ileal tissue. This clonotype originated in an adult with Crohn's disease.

The CDR3 sequence is CASSKVSGGVYAWYEQYF. CDR3 coding DNA: TGTGCCAGCAGTAAGGTTAGCGGGGGAGTATACGCGTGGTACGAGCAGTACTTC. The J gene is TRBJ2-7, the V gene TRBV28; 9 positions agree with TRBD2. The CDR3 runs 18 residues. Germline V gene sequence: CDR1 MDHEN, CDR2 SYDVKM. Germline trimming cut 5 bases from V and 4 bases from J; bases unmatched to any gene: 18.